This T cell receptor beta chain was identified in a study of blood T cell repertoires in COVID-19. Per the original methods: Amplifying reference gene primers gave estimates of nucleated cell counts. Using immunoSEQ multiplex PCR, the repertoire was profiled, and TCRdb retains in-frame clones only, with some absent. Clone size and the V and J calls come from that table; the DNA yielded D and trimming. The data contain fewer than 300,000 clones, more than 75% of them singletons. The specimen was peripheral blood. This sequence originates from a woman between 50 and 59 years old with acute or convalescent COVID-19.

The CDR3 DNA follows: TGTGCCAGCAGTAGGGCGGGCCTCGGCCCCGGGGAGCTGTTTTTT. This sequence encodes CASSRAGLGPGELFF. The V gene is TRBV13, the J gene TRBJ2-2; maybe TRBD2 (5 bases). CDR3 length: 15 amino acids. Trimming shortened V by 6 bases and J by 6 bases, and 17 bases separated the two germline ends. The germline CDR1 and CDR2 sequences are PRHDT and FYEKMQ (reference sequence).